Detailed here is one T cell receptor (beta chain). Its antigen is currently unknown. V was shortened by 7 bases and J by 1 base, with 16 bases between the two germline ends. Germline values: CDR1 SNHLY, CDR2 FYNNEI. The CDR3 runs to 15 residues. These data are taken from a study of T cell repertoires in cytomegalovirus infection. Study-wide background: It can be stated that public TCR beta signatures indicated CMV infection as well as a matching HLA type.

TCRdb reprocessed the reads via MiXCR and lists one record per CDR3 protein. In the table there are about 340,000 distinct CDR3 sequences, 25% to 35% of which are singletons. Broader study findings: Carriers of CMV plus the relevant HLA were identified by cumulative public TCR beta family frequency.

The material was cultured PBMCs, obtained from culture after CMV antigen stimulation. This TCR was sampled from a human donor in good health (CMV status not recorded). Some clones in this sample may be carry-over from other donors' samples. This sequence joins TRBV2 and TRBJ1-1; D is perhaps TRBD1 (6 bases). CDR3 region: CASNHPGHQNTEAFF. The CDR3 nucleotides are TGTGCCAGCAATCATCCGGGACATCAGAACACTGAAGCTTTCTTT.